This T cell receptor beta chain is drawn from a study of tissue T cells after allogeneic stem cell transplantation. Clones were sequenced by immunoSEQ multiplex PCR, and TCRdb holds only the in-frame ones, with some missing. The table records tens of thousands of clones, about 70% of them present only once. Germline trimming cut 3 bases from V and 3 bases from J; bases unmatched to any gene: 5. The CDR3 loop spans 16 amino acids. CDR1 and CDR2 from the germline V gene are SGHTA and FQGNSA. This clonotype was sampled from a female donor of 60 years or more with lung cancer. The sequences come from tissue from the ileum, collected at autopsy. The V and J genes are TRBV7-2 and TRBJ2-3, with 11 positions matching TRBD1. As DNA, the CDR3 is TGTGCCAGCAGCTTCAGGACAGGGGGCAGAACAGATACGCAGTATTTT. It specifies CASSFRTGGRTDTQYF.